The entry below describes one T cell receptor beta chain. Its antigen is still unknown. This sample stems from a study of cytomegalovirus exposure and HLA in healthy donors. In the PCR, 60 Vbeta and 13 Jbeta primers were used. Assay: immunoSEQ multiplex PCR; the TCRdb copy retains only in-frame clones and omits some. The data show around 190,000 clones, with 80% seen just once and around 6% held by the top ten. Study outcomes and limitations: As confirmed in vitro, a few CMV-associated chains were specific for CMV antigens.

Germline CDR1 SGHNT, CDR2 YYREEE (reference sequence). V was cut by 4 bases and J by 0 bases, with 14 bases left in between. The CDR3 is 17 amino acids. The chain is built from TRBV5-4 and TRBJ1-6; a possible D gene is TRBD1 (6 bases). The sample was PBMCs. This receptor was identified in a man aged 40-50 years in good health and CMV-seronegative. As DNA, the CDR3 is TGTGCCAGCAGCCCGAAACAGGGAAGCTCCTATAATTCACCCCTCCACTTT. The encoded protein is CASSPKQGSSYNSPLHF.